This T cell receptor beta chain was found in a study of radiotherapy plus CTLA-4 blockade in lung cancer (dated by TCRdb to 2016 to 2019). Context from the whole study: Among the enrolled patients, under 20% had an objective response, and 25% to 40% reached disease control. Overall study results and their limits: After treatment with radiotherapy and ipilimumab, TCR clones that originated in tumors expanded in peripheral blood. The strongest predictors of response, as reported, were early dynamic changes in blood T cell clones along with a rise in serum interferon-beta after radiation.

The cysteine opens and the phenylalanine closes a CDR3 of 14 amino acids. Only the CDR3 region is kept as DNA, spanning 42 bases read in frame from base 1. V was cut back by 0 bases and J by 9 bases, leaving a gap of 12 bases between them. CDR1 and CDR2, per the germline V gene, are SGHTA and FQGTGA. In this study, focal radiation therapy paired with CTLA-4 blockade (ipilimumab) was tested in patients who had chemo-refractory metastatic non-small-cell lung cancer. This clone has just one count. This clone's antigen is unknown. One base away there is no much larger clone; base qualities are not given. The library was prepared using the immunoSEQ multiplex PCR assay. The source is immuneACCESS, and TCRdb retained only in-frame sequences with V and J called. Part of the clones is not carried over; for the studies checked, unresolved V genes explain less than half of this, and the remainder is unexplained. In all, the sample holds about 100,000 clones, and about four fifths of those were seen once. In total, the top ten clones hold 0.65% to 0.9% of the sample.

This TCR derives from a human donor with non-small cell lung cancer who had stable disease on radiotherapy plus ipilimumab. This chain joins TRBV7-3 to TRBJ2-1; too little of a D gene remains to name it. The source was peripheral blood, collected from a patient treated with radiotherapy plus ipilimumab. DNA sequence: TGTGCCAGCAGCTTAACCCCCGCAAACGGTGAGCAGTTCTTC. This yields the protein CASSLTPANGEQFF.